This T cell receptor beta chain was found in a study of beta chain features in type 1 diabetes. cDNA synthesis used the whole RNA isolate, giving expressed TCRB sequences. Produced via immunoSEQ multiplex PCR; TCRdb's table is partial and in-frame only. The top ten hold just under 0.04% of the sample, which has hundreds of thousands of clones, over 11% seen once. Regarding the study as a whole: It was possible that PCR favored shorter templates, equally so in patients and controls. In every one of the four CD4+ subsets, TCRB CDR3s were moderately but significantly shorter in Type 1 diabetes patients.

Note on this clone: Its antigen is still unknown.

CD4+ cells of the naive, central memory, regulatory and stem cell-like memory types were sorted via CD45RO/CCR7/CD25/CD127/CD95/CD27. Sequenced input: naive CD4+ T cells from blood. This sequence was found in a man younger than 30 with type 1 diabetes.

The DNA for the CDR3 is TGTGCCAGCAGGGCTGGACACCTGTACGAGCAGTACTTC. Translation: CASRAGHLYEQYF. V usage is TRBV2 and J usage is TRBJ2-7, with D perhaps matching TRBD1 (5 bases). The V and J ends lost 6 bases and 4 bases respectively, with 13 bases between them. This CDR3 spans 13 amino acids. Germline values: CDR1 SNHLY, CDR2 FYNNEI. The whole variable domain, remainder taken from reference TRBV2 and TRBJ2-7, is EPEVTQTPSHQVTQMGQEVILRCVPISNHLYFYWYRQILGQKVEFLVSFYNNEISEKSEIFDDQFSVERPDGSNFTLKIRSTKLEDSAMYFCASRAGHLYEQYFGPGTRLTVT.